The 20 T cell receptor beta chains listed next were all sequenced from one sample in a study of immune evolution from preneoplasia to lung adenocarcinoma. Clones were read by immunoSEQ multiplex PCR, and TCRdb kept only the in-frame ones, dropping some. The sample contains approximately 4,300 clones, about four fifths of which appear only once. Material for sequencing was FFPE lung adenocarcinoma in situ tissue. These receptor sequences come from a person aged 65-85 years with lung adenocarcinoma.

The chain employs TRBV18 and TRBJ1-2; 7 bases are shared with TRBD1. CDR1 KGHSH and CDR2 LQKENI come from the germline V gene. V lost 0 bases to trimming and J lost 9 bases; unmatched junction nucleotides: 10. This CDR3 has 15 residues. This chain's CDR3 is CASSPPRQGRMSYTF. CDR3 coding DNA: TGTGCCAGCTCACCACCGAGACAGGGCAGAATGAGCTACACCTTC.

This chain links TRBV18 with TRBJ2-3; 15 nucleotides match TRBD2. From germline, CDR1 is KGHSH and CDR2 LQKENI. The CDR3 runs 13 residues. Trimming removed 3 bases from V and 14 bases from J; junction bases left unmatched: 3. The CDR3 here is CASSPGLAGGAYF. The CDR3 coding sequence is TGTGCCAGCTCACCCGGACTAGCGGGGGGGGCGTATTTT. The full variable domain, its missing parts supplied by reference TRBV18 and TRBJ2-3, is NAGVMQNPRHLVRRRGQEARLRCSPMKGHSHVYWYRQLPEEGLKFMVYLQKENIIDESGMPKERFSAEFPKEGPSILRIQQVVRGDSAAYFCASSPGLAGGAYFGPGTRLTVL.

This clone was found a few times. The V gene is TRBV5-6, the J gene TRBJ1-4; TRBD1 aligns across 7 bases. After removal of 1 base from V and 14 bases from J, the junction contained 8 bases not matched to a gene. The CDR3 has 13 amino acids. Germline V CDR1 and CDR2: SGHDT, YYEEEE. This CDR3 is CASSLRQGRTLFF. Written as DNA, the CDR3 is TGTGCCAGCAGCTTGAGACAGGGTAGGACGCTGTTTTTT.

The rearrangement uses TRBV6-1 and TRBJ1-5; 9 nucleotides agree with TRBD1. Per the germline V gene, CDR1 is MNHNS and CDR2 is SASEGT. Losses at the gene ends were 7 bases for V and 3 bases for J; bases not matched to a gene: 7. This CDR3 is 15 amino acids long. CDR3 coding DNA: TGTGCCAGCACTCCGACAGGGGGAACCAATCAGCCCCAGCATTTT. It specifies CASTPTGGTNQPQHF.

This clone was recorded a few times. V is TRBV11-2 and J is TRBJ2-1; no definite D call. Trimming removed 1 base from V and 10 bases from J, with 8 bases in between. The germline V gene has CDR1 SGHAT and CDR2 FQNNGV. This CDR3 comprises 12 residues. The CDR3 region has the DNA TGTGCCAGCAGCTTAGGACGATCGGAGCAGTTCTTC. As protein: CASSLGRSEQFF.

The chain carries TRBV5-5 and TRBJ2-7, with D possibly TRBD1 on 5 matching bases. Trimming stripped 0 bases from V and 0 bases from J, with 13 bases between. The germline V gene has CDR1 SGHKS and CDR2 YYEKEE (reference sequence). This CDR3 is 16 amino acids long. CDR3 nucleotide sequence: TGTGCCAGCAGCTTGGCAGGACAAGGGTTCTCCTACGAGCAGTACTTC. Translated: CASSLAGQGFSYEQYF.

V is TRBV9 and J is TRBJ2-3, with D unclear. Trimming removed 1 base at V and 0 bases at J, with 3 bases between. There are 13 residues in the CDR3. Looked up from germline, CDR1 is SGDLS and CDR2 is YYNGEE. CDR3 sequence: CASSVSSTDTQYF. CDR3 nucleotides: TGTGCCAGCAGCGTAAGCAGCACAGATACGCAGTATTTT.

The CDR3 loop reads CASSLFDRDTEAFF. In nucleotides, the CDR3 is TGTGCCAGCAGCTTATTCGACAGGGACACTGAAGCTTTCTTT. The genes are TRBV9 and TRBJ1-1; 7 positions match TRBD1. The CDR3 contains 14 residues. The V gene's germline CDR1 is SGDLS and CDR2 YYNGEE. Trimming at V came to 4 bases and at J to 3 bases, leaving 6 bases not matched to a gene.

DNA of the CDR3: TGTGCAAGTCGCTTAGCGAGCCCGAGATACGGAAACACCATATATTTT. It codes for CASRLASPRYGNTIYF. The chain employs TRBV12-2 and TRBJ1-3. TRBV12-2 is reported as a pseudogene. The CDR3 extends over 16 amino acids.

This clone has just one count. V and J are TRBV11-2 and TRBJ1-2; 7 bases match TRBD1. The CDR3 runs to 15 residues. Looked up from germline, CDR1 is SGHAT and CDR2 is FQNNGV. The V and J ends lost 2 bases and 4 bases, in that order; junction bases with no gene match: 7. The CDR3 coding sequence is TGTGCCAGCAGCTTAAGCAGGGGGTTTTCCTATGGCTACACCTTC. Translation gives CASSLSRGFSYGYTF. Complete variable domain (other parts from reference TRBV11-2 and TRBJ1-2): EAGVAQSPRYKIIEKRQSVAFWCNPISGHATLYWYQQILGQGPKLLIQFQNNGVVDDSQLPKDRFSAERLKGVDSTLKIQPAKLEDSAVYLCASSLSRGFSYGYTFGSGTRLTVV.

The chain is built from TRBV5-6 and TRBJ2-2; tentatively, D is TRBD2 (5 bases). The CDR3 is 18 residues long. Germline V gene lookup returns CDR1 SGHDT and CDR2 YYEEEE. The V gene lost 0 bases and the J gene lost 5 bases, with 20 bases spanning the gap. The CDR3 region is CASSLGETRRSTTGELFF. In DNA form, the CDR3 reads TGTGCCAGCAGCTTGGGGGAGACACGGAGGAGTACAACCGGGGAGCTGTTTTTT.

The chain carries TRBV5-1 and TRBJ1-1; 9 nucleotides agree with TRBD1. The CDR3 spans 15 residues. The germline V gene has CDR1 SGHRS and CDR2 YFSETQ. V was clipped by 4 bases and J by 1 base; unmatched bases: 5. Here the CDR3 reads CASSPGTGTNTEAFF. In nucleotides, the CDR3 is TGCGCCAGCAGCCCGGGGACAGGGACGAACACTGAAGCTTTCTTT.

This CDR3 is CASSPSGQDTGELFF. The CDR3 DNA reads TGTGCCAGCTCACCATCCGGACAGGACACCGGGGAGCTGTTTTTT. The chain is built from TRBV18 and TRBJ2-2; the match to TRBD1 covers 7 bases. J gave up 3 bases and V 2 bases, and 3 bases lay outside the gene matches. The CDR3 length is 15 residues. The germline CDR1 and CDR2 sequences are KGHSH and LQKENI.

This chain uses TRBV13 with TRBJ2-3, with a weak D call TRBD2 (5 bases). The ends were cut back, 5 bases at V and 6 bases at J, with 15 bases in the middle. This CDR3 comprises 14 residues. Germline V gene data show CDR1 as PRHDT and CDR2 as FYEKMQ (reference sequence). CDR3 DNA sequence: TGTGCCAGCAGCCCCACCGTCGGCGGGGATACGCAGTATTTT. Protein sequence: CASSPTVGGDTQYF.

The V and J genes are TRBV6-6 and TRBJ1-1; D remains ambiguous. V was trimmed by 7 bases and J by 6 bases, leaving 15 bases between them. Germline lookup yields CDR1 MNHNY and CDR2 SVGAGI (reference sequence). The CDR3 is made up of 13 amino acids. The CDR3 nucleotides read TGTGCCAGCACCTCGACGGATTTCTCTGAAGCTTTCTTT. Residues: CASTSTDFSEAFF.

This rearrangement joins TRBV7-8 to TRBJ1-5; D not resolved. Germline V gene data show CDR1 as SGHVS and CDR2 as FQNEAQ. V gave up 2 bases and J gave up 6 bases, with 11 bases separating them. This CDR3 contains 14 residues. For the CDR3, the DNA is TGTGCCAGCAGCTTAAGCCCCGAGGGTCAGCCCCAGCATTTT. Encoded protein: CASSLSPEGQPQHF.

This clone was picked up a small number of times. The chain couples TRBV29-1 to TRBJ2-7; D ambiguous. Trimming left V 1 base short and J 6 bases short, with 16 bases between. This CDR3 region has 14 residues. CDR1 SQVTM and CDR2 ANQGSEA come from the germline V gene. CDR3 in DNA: TGCAGCGTTGAAGTTCGCGGTAAAGTGGGCGAGCAGTACTTC. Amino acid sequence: CSVEVRGKVGEQYF.

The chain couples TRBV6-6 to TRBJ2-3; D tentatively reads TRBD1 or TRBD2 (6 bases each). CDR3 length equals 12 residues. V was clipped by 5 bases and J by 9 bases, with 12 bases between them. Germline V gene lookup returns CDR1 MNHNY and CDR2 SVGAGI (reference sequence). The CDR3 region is CASSPQGGTQYF. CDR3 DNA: TGTGCCAGCAGTCCACAGGGAGGAACGCAGTATTTT.

In nucleotides, the CDR3 is TGTGCCTGGAGCTGGATGAGTTCCGGGGAGCTGTTTTTT. It codes for CAWSWMSSGELFF. This chain uses TRBV30 with TRBJ2-2; unclear D gene. CDR1 is GTSNPN, CDR2 SVGIG, per germline (reference sequence). Trimming pared 3 bases from V and 6 bases from J, leaving 11 bases between. CDR3 length: 13 residues. The entire variable domain, with the rest obtained from reference TRBV30 and TRBJ2-2, is as follows: SQTIHQWPATLVQPVGSPLSLECTVEGTSNPNLYWYRQAAGRGLQLLFYSVGIGQISSEVPQNLSASRPQDRQFILSSKKLLLSDSGFYLCAWSWMSSGELFFGEGSRLTVL.

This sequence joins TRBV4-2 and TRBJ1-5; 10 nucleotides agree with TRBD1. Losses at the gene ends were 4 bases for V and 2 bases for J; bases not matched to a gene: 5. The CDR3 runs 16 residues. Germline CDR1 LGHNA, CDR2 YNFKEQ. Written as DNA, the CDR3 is TGTGCCAGCAGCCCCGGGGGGACAGGGGGCAATCAGCCCCAGCATTTT. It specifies CASSPGGTGGNQPQHF.